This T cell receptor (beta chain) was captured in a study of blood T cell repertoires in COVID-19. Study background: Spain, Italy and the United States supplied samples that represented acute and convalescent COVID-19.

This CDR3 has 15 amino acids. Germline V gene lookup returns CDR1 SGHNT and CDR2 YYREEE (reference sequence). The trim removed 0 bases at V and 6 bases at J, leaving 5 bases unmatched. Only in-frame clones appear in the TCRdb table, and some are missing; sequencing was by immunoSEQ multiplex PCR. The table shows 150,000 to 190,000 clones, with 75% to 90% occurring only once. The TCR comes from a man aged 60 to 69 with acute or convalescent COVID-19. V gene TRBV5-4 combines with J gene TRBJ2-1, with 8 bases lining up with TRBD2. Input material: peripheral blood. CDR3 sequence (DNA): TGTGCCAGCAGCTTGGGGGGACTAGGGATCAATGAGCAGTTCTTC. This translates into CASSLGGLGINEQFF. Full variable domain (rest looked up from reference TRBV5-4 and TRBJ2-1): ETGVTQSPTHLIKTRGQQVTLRCSSQSGHNTVSWYQQALGQGPQFIFQYYREEENGRGNFPPRFSGLQFPNYSSELNVNALELDDSALYLCASSLGGLGINEQFFGPGTRLTVL.